This T cell receptor (beta chain) was profiled in a study of early T cells in non-severe SARS-CoV-2 infection. Study details: Sequencing input comprised bulk RNA from unsorted whole blood; chain pairing was not available. Study-wide points: Missing private and CD4 specificities, VDJdb matching favored anti-spike CD8 responses.

Unique molecular identifier tags were affixed to discrete cDNA molecules. Each CDR3 protein is one row after TCRdb ran MiXCR on the 5' RACE reads. The sample contains tens of thousands of distinct CDR3 sequences, around 6.6% of which appear only once. Trimming took off 3 bases at V and 5 bases at J, with 16 bases between the two ends. Germline loops: CDR1 DFQATT, CDR2 SNEGSKA (reference sequence). The CDR3 spans 14 residues. This clonotype was observed many times. Its antigen is not known. This chain uses TRBV20-1 with TRBJ2-5; no reliable D call. The sample in question was whole blood, obtained at baseline. The receptor was isolated from an adult who was a healthcare worker with PCR-confirmed SARS-CoV-2 infection or an uninfected control (not recorded which). The CDR3 nucleotides are TGCAGTGCTAGCTCCCTCTCTGGCTCGGAGACCCAGTACTTC. This codes for CSASSLSGSETQYF.